Listed below are T cell receptor beta chains from one sample, sequenced in a study of blood T cell repertoires in COVID-19. Using immunoSEQ multiplex PCR, the repertoire was profiled, and TCRdb retains in-frame clones only, with some absent. The sample has about 59,000 clones, more than 60% seen once; the top ten hold 11% to 15%. Sequencing used peripheral blood. All receptors come from a woman in her seventies with acute or convalescent COVID-19. Each CDR3 is given with its conserved first and last residue. The order of the fields is clone size, V gene, J gene, CDR3 protein. Size is stated for part of the rows, as once, few or many counts, or as a class when the clone is expanded.

size: .
V: TRBV6-1
J: TRBJ2-1
CDR3: CASSEVFRTGGYNEQFF

size: .
V: TRBV7-8
J: TRBJ1-3
CDR3: CASSLGPVQGTGNTIYF

size: once
V: TRBV9
J: TRBJ2-2
CDR3: CASSFLTGTGELFF

size: few
V: TRBV5-5
J: TRBJ1-2
CDR3: CASSQDRGVYGYTF

size: .
V: TRBV5-4
J: TRBJ1-1
CDR3: CASSLGQTEAFF

size: .
V: TRBV27
J: TRBJ1-2
CDR3: CASSRGGFYGYTF

size: few
V: TRBV5-6
J: TRBJ1-2
CDR3: CASSLALTGTGGYGYTF

size: .
V: TRBV7-2
J: TRBJ2-3
CDR3: CASSQRGLAGAQGAQYF

size: .
V: TRBV4-1
J: TRBJ1-1
CDR3: CASSQRTGNTEAFF

size: .
V: TRBV9
J: TRBJ2-7
CDR3: CASSPGQGEQYF

size: many
V: TRBV11-1
J: TRBJ1-1
CDR3: CASSLASIPSSNTEAFF

size: .
V: TRBV5-6
J: TRBJ2-2
CDR3: CASSSPRDRGGTGELFF

size: .
V: TRBV3-1/TRBV3-2
J: TRBJ2-2
CDR3: CASSRLGLRAGELFF

size: .
V: TRBV6-5
J: TRBJ2-1
CDR3: CASSYRVYNEQFF

size: .
V: TRBV3-1/TRBV3-2
J: TRBJ1-6
CDR3: CASSQPQTGGWNSPLHF

size: .
V: TRBV9
J: TRBJ2-2
CDR3: CASSPLILGLSNTGELFF

size: .
V: TRBV11-2
J: TRBJ2-3
CDR3: CASSLQGAGYTQYF

size: few
V: TRBV10-2
J: TRBJ1-3
CDR3: CASAPLTGGGNTIYF